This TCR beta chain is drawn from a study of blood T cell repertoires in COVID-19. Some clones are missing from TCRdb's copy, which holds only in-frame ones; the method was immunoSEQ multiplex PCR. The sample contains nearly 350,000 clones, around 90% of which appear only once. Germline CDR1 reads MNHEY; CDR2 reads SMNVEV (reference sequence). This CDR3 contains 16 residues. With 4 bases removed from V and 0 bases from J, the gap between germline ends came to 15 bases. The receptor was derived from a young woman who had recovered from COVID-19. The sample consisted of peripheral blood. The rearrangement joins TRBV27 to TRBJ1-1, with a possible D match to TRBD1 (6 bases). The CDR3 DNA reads TGTGCCAGCAGTTCGGGGACATCGTTTATGAACACTGAAGCTTTCTTT. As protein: CASSSGTSFMNTEAFF.